The present TCR beta chain was sequenced within a study of control samples from healthy donors and cancer patients. Sequenced by immunoSEQ multiplex PCR; TCRdb stores in-frame clones only, minus some. Found here are about 150,000 clones, approximately 94% of them singletons; the top ten hold about 5%. Sequenced input: blood. The clonotype comes from a man aged 40-50 years in good health.

The CDR3: CASSQGLLGANYGYTF. The DNA of the CDR3 is TGTGCCAGTAGTCAAGGGCTCCTCGGCGCTAACTATGGCTACACCTTC. This sequence joins TRBV19 and TRBJ1-2; D is ambiguous. V was shortened by 5 bases and J by 0 bases, with 16 bases between the two germline ends. CDR1 LNHDA and CDR2 SQIVND come from the germline V gene (reference sequence). The CDR3 spans 16 residues.